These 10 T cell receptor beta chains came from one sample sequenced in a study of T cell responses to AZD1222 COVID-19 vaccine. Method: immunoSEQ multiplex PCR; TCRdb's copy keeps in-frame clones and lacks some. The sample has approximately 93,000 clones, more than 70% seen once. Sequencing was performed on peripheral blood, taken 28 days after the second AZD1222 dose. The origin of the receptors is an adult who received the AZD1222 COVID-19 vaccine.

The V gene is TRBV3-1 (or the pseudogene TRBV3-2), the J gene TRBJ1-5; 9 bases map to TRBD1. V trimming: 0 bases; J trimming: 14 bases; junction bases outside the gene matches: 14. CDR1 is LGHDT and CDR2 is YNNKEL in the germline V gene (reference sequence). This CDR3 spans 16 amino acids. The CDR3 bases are TGTGCCAGCAGCCAAGACAGGAGGACAGGGGCTAGGTGGAAGCATTTT. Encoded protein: CASSQDRRTGARWKHF.

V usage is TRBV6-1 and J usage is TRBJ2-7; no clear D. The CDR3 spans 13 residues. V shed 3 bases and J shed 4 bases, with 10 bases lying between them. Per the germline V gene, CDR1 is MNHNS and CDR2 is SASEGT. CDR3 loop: CASSDRPVYEQYV. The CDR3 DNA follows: TGTGCCAGCAGTGATCGGCCAGTTTACGAGCAGTACGTC.

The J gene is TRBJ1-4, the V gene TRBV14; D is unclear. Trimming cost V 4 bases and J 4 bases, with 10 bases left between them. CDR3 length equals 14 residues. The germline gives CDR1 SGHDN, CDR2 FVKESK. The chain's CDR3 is CASSLGRFNEKLFF. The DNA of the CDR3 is TGTGCCAGCAGCCTAGGACGTTTTAATGAAAAACTGTTTTTT.

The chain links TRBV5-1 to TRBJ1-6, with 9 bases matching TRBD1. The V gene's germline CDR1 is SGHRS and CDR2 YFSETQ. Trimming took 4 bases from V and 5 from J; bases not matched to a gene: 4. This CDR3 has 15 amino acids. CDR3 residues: CASSIGTGNNSPLHF. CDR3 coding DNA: TGCGCCAGCAGCATTGGGACAGGGAATAATTCACCCCTCCACTTT. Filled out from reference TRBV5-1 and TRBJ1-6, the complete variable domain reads KAGVTQTPRYLIKTRGQQVTLSCSPISGHRSVSWYQQTPGQGLQFLFEYFSETQRNKGNFPGRFSGRQFSNSRSEMNVSTLELGDSALYLCASSIGTGNNSPLHFGNGTRLTVT.

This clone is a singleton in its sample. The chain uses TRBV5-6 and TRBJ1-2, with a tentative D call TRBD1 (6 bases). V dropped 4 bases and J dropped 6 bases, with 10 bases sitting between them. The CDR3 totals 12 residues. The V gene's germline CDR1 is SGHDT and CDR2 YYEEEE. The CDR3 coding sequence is TGTGCCAGCAGCCAAAGGGGGGATGGCTACACCTTC. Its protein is CASSQRGDGYTF.

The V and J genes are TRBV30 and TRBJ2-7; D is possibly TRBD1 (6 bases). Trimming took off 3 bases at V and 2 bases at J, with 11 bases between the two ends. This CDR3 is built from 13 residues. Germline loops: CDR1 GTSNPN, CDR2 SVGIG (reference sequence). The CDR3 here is CAWSLGHTYEQYF. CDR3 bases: TGTGCCTGGAGCCTGGGACATACCTACGAGCAGTACTTC.

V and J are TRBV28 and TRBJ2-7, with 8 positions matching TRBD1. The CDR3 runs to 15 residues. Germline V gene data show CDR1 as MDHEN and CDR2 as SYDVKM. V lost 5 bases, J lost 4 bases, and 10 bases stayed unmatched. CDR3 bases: TGTGCCAGCAGTCAGGGGGCGATGGGGTCGTACGAGCAGTACTTC. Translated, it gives CASSQGAMGSYEQYF.

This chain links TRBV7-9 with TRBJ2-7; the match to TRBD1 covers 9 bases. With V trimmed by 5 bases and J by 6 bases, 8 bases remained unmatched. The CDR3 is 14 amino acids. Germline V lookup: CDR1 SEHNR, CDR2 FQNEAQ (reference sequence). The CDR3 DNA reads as TGTGCCAGCAGCCCAACGGGACAGGGTCTCGAGCAGTACTTC. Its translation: CASSPTGQGLEQYF.

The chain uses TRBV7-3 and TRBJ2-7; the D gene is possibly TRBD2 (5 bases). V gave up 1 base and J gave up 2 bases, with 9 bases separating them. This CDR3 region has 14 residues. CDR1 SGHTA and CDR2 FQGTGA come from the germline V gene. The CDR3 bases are TGTGCCAGCAGCTTAATGAGAGGGCCCTACGAGCAGTACTTC. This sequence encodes CASSLMRGPYEQYF.

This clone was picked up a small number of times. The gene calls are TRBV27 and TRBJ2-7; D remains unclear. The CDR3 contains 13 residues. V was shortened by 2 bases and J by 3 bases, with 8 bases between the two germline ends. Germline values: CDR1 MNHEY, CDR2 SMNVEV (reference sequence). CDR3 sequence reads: CASSLRPFYEQYF. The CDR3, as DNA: TGTGCCAGCAGTTTACGACCGTTCTACGAGCAGTACTTC.